The sequence of this T cell receptor beta chain was determined in a study of shared clonotypes between healthy human individuals. Study background: The donors, two women and three men, were aged 18 to 49. Study-level results: Against clonotypes common to all four donors, non-shared ones had lower generation probabilities.

This clone has just one count. What it binds is not known. Germline-derived CDR1 and CDR2 are ENHRY and SYGVKD. Trimming left V 8 bases short and J 0 bases short, with 10 bases between. This CDR3 spans 13 amino acids. The repertoire was sequenced with immunoSEQ multiplex PCR; TCRdb's copy has only in-frame clones and lacks some. The table has millions of clones, around 94% seen once; the top ten hold roughly 0.15%. The authors divided CD4+ cells into CD45RA+ naive and CD45RA-negative memory subsets. The source material was naive CD4+ T cells sorted from blood. Subset defined: CD45RA+ positively selected. V usage is TRBV10-3 and J usage is TRBJ2-5; TRBD1 is a possible D gene (7 bases). The sequence came from a man between 18 and 35 years old in good health. The CDR3 DNA reads TGTGCCATCTCAGGGGGGTACCAAGAGACCCAGTACTTC. Its protein is CAISGGYQETQYF.